This T cell receptor beta chain was retrieved from a study of blood T cell repertoires in COVID-19. Study-level background: Nucleic acid was either cDNA or gDNA, and it came from T cells, B-cell-depleted T cells, or PBMCs.

Profiling relied on immunoSEQ multiplex PCR, and the TCRdb table lists in-frame clones only, not all of them. The sample consists of 55,000 to 70,000 clones, around 78% of them appearing once. Input material: peripheral blood. This receptor was taken from a human donor in a cohort sampled during active COVID-19.

The CDR3 DNA reads as TGCGCCAGCAGAAGAGCGGGACAGGGGGCCACTGAAGCTTTCTTT. Translated: CASRRAGQGATEAFF. The J gene is TRBJ1-1, the V gene TRBV5-1, with TRBD1 matching 12 bases. V lost 5 bases to trimming and J lost 4 bases; unmatched junction nucleotides: 6. Germline V gene lookup returns CDR1 SGHRS and CDR2 YFSETQ. This CDR3 is 15 amino acids long.